This T cell receptor (beta chain) was identified in a study of beta chain features in type 1 diabetes. Study-wide results and caveats: Compared with healthy donors, patients appeared to share more similar naive, central memory and regulatory TCRB repertoires. A pattern of fewer insertions and more deletions at VDJ junctions was seen in type 1 diabetes patients. Shorter TCRB CDR3s, moderately but significantly so, marked every one of the four CD4+ subsets in Type 1 diabetes patients.

The investigators reverse transcribed all of the isolated RNA, so they sequenced expressed TCRB transcripts. The table came from immunoSEQ multiplex PCR; TCRdb's copy has only in-frame clones and leaves some out. The table lists about 700,000 clones, around 15% of them singletons. Concerning this clone itself: Its antigen is not known.

Researchers reported sorting CD4+ naive, central memory, regulatory and stem cell-like memory cells via CD45RO/CCR7/CD25/CD127/CD95/CD27. Sequencing was carried out using naive CD4+ T cells from blood. The clonotype originates from a man aged 18 to 30 with type 1 diabetes.

The CDR3 spells CASSYSAANRPQHF. In nucleotides, the CDR3 is TGTGCCAGCAGTTACTCCGCAGCAAACCGTCCCCAGCATTTT. This chain links TRBV6-5 with TRBJ1-5; D is undetermined. The CDR3 sequence is 14 residues long. CDR1 is MNHEY, CDR2 SVGAGI, per germline. Trimming took off 0 bases at V and 10 bases at J, with 13 bases between the two ends.